This TCR beta chain was identified during a study of blood T cell repertoires in COVID-19. V lost 0 bases and J lost 7, with 10 bases in between. This CDR3 is built from 14 residues. Germline V gene data show CDR1 as WNHNN and CDR2 as SYGVQD (reference sequence). Sequencing used immunoSEQ multiplex PCR; TCRdb keeps in-frame clones, though not all of them. The top ten clones hold roughly 1.4% of a sample with about 410,000 clones, roughly 89% of them seen once. Sequencing input: peripheral blood. This sequence joins TRBV10-1 and TRBJ1-5, with D tentatively TRBD1 (5 bases). The clonotype was recovered from a young woman with active or convalescent COVID-19. The CDR3 reads CASSESQGMQPQHF. The CDR3 DNA reads as TGCGCCAGCAGTGAGTCTCAGGGAATGCAGCCCCAGCATTTT.